This is a list of T cell receptor beta chains from one sample in a study of T cells in Graves' hyperthyroidism and ophthalmopathy. TCRdb reprocessed the multiplex PCR reads with MiXCR, giving one entry per CDR3 protein. Of around 690,000 distinct CDR3 sequences in the sample, around 15% were seen once. The sequenced material came from blood. These receptor sequences come from a man aged 45-65 years with Graves' hyperthyroidism. The CDR3 runs from the conserved cysteine through the conserved F or W. A D gene is named only where the DNA matches it firmly. Only part of the rows carry a size: once, few, many, or a class if the clone is expanded.

J,D,size,V,CDR3,DNA
TRBJ1-1,-,many,TRBV28,CASSLLAALEMGTEAFF,TGTGCCAGCAGTTTATTAGCCGCGCTGGAAATGGGCACTGAAGCTTTCTTT
TRBJ1-2,TRBD1,-,TRBV28,CASTFYLTGEGYTF,TGTGCCAGCACCTTTTACCTAACAGGGGAGGGCTACACCTTC
TRBJ2-1,TRBD2,many,TRBV12-3/TRBV12-4,CASTKAPLAGVSEQFF,TGTGCCAGCACCAAGGCCCCACTAGCGGGAGTAAGTGAGCAGTTCTTC
TRBJ2-2,-,many,TRBV3-1,CASSPRMVGDTGELFF,TGTGCCAGCAGCCCAAGGATGGTCGGAGACACCGGGGAGCTGTTTTTT
TRBJ1-5,-,many,TRBV12-3/TRBV12-4,CASRGALNQPQHF,TGTGCCAGCAGGGGGGCTCTAAATCAGCCCCAGCATTTT
TRBJ1-1,-,many,TRBV20-1,CSASRDGNTEAFF,TGCAGTGCTAGCAGGGACGGGAACACTGAAGCTTTCTTT
TRBJ2-2,-,few,TRBV5-1,CASSLASSANTGELFF,TGCGCCAGCAGCTTGGCGAGTAGCGCGAACACCGGGGAGCTGTTTTTT
TRBJ1-2,TRBD1,many,TRBV27,CASSLGLGQGFLGYTF,TGTGCCAGCAGTTTAGGCTTGGGACAGGGGTTTCTTGGCTACACCTTC
TRBJ2-2,-,many,TRBV6-1,CASSTGSANTGELFF,TGTGCCAGCAGTACGGGCAGCGCCAACACCGGGGAGCTGTTTTTT
TRBJ2-1,TRBD2,many,TRBV2,CASSRGLGGVVEQFF,TGTGCCAGCAGTCGGGGACTAGGCGGTGTGGTTGAGCAGTTCTTC
TRBJ2-7,-,many,TRBV29-1,CSVLTGTTLYEQYF,TGCAGCGTGCTCACCGGGACCACCCTATACGAGCAGTACTTC
TRBJ2-3,TRBD1,many,TRBV2,CASSRGQATDTQYF,TGTGCCAGCAGCCGAGGACAGGCCACAGATACGCAGTATTTT
TRBJ2-1,TRBD1,many,TRBV24-1,CATSDLYRGSYNEQFF,TGTGCCACCAGTGATTTGTACAGGGGCTCCTACAATGAGCAGTTCTTC
TRBJ2-1,TRBD2,-,TRBV20-1,CSARDGLAGAPINEQFF,TGCAGTGCTAGGGATGGACTAGCGGGGGCCCCGATCAATGAGCAGTTCTTC
TRBJ2-7,TRBD2,-,TRBV5-4,CASHSFREGPRYEQYF,TGTGCCAGCCACTCGTTCCGGGAGGGCCCGAGGTACGAGCAGTACTTC
TRBJ2-7,TRBD2,few,TRBV10-3,CAISEGLAGLYEQYF,TGTGCCATCAGTGAGGGACTAGCGGGGCTCTACGAGCAGTACTTC
TRBJ2-1,TRBD2,-,TRBV7-2,CASSLEGTSGGGNEQFF,TGTGCCAGCAGCTTAGAAGGGACTAGCGGGGGGGGGAATGAGCAGTTCTTC
TRBJ2-3,-,few,TRBV24-1,CATSDQGRDTQYF,TGTGCCACCAGTGATCAAGGTCGCGATACGCAGTATTTT
TRBJ2-1,-,-,TRBV20-1,CSARRRGLGGNEQFF,TGCAGTGCTAGGAGAAGAGGGTTAGGAGGCAATGAGCAGTTCTTC
TRBJ2-2,TRBD1,many,TRBV7-9,CASSDRGGNTGELFF,TGTGCCAGCAGCGACAGGGGGGGAAACACCGGGGAGCTGTTTTTT
TRBJ1-4,-,-,TRBV4-2,CASRGRGATNEKLFF,TGTGCCAGCAGGGGTAGGGGTGCAACTAATGAAAAACTGTTTTTT
TRBJ2-4,TRBD2,few,TRBV20-1,CSTEDRREGAKNIQYF,TGCAGTACCGAAGACCGGCGGGAGGGGGCCAAAAACATTCAGTACTTC
TRBJ2-1,-,-,TRBV20-1,CSARVNNNEQFF,TGCAGTGCTAGAGTTAACAACAATGAGCAGTTCTTC
TRBJ1-2,-,many,TRBV27,CASSLSGAAQDYGYTF,TGTGCCAGCAGTTTATCGGGGGCGGCTCAAGACTATGGCTACACCTTC
TRBJ2-7,TRBD1,once,TRBV6-2/TRBV6-3,CASSYSSTGTGTGSYEQYF,TGTGCCAGCAGTTACTCGAGTACGGGGACCGGGACAGGTTCCTACGAGCAGTACTTC
TRBJ2-2,-,many,TRBV6-1,CASRRGTGNTGELFF,TGTGCCAGCAGACGGGGCACAGGGAACACCGGGGAGCTGTTTTTT
TRBJ1-6,-,few,TRBV6-6,CASSYSGKSNSPLHF,TGTGCCAGCAGTTACTCGGGGAAATCCAATTCACCCCTCCACTTT
TRBJ1-2,TRBD1,many,TRBV11-1,CASSEQGLRGYTF,TGTGCCAGCAGCGAACAGGGGTTACGCGGCTACACCTTC
TRBJ1-6,-,-,TRBV18,CASSPKTDRTVSYNSPLHF,TGTGCCAGCTCACCAAAGACAGACCGAACGGTCTCCTATAATTCACCCCTCCACTTT
TRBJ2-5,-,many,TRBV11-2,CASSLGGTSETQYF,TGTGCCAGCAGCTTAGGGGGAACTTCAGAGACCCAGTACTTC
TRBJ2-7,TRBD1,many,TRBV30,CAWTLGTGTYEQYF,TGTGCCTGGACACTCGGGACAGGGACCTACGAGCAGTACTTC
TRBJ2-7,TRBD2,many,TRBV28,CASSPGLAGGFGEQYF,TGTGCCAGCAGTCCGGGACTAGCGGGAGGGTTTGGCGAGCAGTACTTC
TRBJ2-1,TRBD2,many,TRBV2,CASSAGLAGNDNEQFF,TGTGCCAGCAGTGCTGGACTAGCGGGAAACGACAATGAGCAGTTCTTC
TRBJ2-1,TRBD2,few,TRBV18,CASSPPSLAGGSSYNEQFF,TGTGCCAGCTCACCACCTAGCCTAGCGGGAGGGTCCTCCTACAATGAGCAGTTCTTC
TRBJ2-3,TRBD1,few,TRBV5-1,CASSPDGTGGRDTQYF,TGCGCCAGCAGCCCTGACGGGACAGGGGGCAGGGATACGCAGTATTTT
TRBJ1-5,-,-,TRBV2,CATSESRYQPQHF,TGTGCCACCTCAGAGAGTCGGTATCAGCCCCAGCATTTT
TRBJ2-1,-,many,TRBV11-2,CASSLGRANEQFF,TGTGCCAGCAGCTTAGGCAGGGCCAATGAGCAGTTCTTC
TRBJ1-1,TRBD1,-,TRBV5-1,CASSPQGQGAVVWDTEAFF,TGCGCCAGCAGCCCGCAGGGACAGGGGGCTGTTGTATGGGACACTGAAGCTTTCTTT
TRBJ1-1,-,few,TRBV6-4,CASSIDRREAFF,TGTGCCAGCAGCATCGACAGGCGGGAAGCTTTCTTT
TRBJ1-5,-,many,TRBV28,CASRYPRQPNQPQHF,TGTGCCAGCAGATACCCGAGACAGCCGAATCAGCCCCAGCATTTT
TRBJ2-7,TRBD2,-,TRBV6-5,CASSSLAGGSSYEQYF,TGTGCCAGCAGTTCACTAGCGGGAGGGAGCTCCTACGAGCAGTACTTC
TRBJ1-1,-,-,TRBV6-2/TRBV6-3,CASSYPGDTEAFF,TGTGCCAGCAGTTACCCCGGGGACACTGAAGCTTTCTTT
TRBJ2-7,-,many,TRBV20-1,CSAPLGGTTTYEQYF,TGCAGTGCTCCCCTGGGGGGGACAACGACCTACGAGCAGTACTTC
TRBJ1-2,-,-,TRBV7-9,CASSSDGSGVFGYTF,TGTGCCAGCAGCAGTGACGGTAGCGGGGTTTTTGGCTACACCTTC
TRBJ2-3,TRBD2,few,TRBV3-1,CASSQGGHGGTLDTQYF,TGTGCCAGCAGCCAAGGAGGCCACGGGGGGACGTTAGATACGCAGTATTTT
TRBJ1-3,-,-,TRBV12-3/TRBV12-4,CASSLDPLEGNTIYF,TGTGCCAGCAGTTTAGACCCACTGGAGGGAAACACCATATATTTT
TRBJ2-5,TRBD2,many,TRBV2,CASRELAGGTETQYF,TGTGCCAGCAGGGAACTAGCGGGAGGTACCGAGACCCAGTACTTC
TRBJ2-3,-,many,TRBV5-5,CASSLQEGTDTQYF,TGTGCCAGCAGCTTGCAGGAGGGTACAGATACGCAGTATTTT
TRBJ2-3,-,-,TRBV24-1,CATSDPSGPGDTQYF,TGTGCCACCAGTGATCCCAGCGGACCTGGGGATACGCAGTATTTT
TRBJ2-3,-,many,TRBV6-1,CASSEAGTASDTQYF,TGTGCCAGCAGTGAGGCCGGGACGGCTTCAGATACGCAGTATTTT
TRBJ2-1,-,-,TRBV27,CASSSRLDFSSYNEQFF,TGTGCCAGCAGTTCCCGTTTGGACTTCAGCTCCTACAATGAGCAGTTCTTC
TRBJ1-1,TRBD1,many,TRBV6-2/TRBV6-3,CASIGTGVTEAFF,TGTGCCAGCATCGGGACAGGGGTCACTGAAGCTTTCTTT
TRBJ2-2,TRBD1,many,TRBV14,CASSQPGTALNTGELFF,TGTGCCAGCAGCCAACCCGGGACAGCCTTGAACACCGGGGAGCTGTTTTTT
TRBJ2-1,-,-,TRBV7-3,CASSPFAGPSNEQFF,TGTGCCAGCAGCCCCTTCGCGGGACCGAGCAATGAGCAGTTCTTC